One sample yielded the 12 T cell receptor beta chains listed below, sequenced in a study of T cells in Graves' hyperthyroidism and ophthalmopathy. What was amplified from RNA transcripts were TCR beta CDR3 regions. The HTBI set primed first-round TCR CDR3 RT-PCR. TCRdb called the multiplex PCR reads again in MiXCR, with one record for every CDR3 protein. Altogether about 480,000 distinct CDR3 sequences are present, approximately 15% being singletons, with the ten largest covering around 17%. Sequenced: blood. These receptors were collected from a woman younger than 30 with Graves' hyperthyroidism.

A few counts support this clonotype. The chain employs TRBV9 and TRBJ2-1; 7 nucleotides agree with TRBD1. CDR3 length: 14 residues. Trimming at V came to 1 base and at J to 9 bases, leaving 7 bases not matched to a gene. The V gene's germline CDR1 is SGDLS and CDR2 YYNGEE. The CDR3: CASSVRPGTAEQFF. The CDR3 DNA reads TGTGCCAGCAGCGTAAGGCCGGGGACAGCTGAGCAGTTCTTC.

DNA for the CDR3: TGTGCCAGCAGTTCTAGCGGGGCGGACAATGAGCAGTTCTTC. Translation: CASSSSGADNEQFF. The V and J genes are TRBV6-1 and TRBJ2-1; TRBD2 aligns across 9 bases. Germline CDR1 MNHNS, CDR2 SASEGT. Trimming cost V 5 bases and J 5 bases; bases outside gene matches: 4. The CDR3 length is 14 residues.

V is TRBV10-1 and J is TRBJ1-2; D may be TRBD1 (6 bases). V lost 7 bases to trimming and J lost 5 bases, with 29 bases between them. Germline assignment: CDR1 WNHNN and CDR2 SYGVQD (reference sequence). CDR3 size: 18 residues. The CDR3 DNA follows: TGCGCCAGCAAGTCTCTAAGTTTTTTTAAGGGACAAGGATATGGCTACACCTTC. Its translation: CASKSLSFFKGQGYGYTF.

There are many counts of this clonotype. V gene TRBV24-1 combines with J gene TRBJ2-7, with 8 nucleotides matching TRBD1. Germline-derived CDR1 and CDR2 are KGHDR and SFDVKD. The junction had 4 bases not matched to a gene; V was cut back by 5 bases and J by 2 bases. This CDR3 region has 14 residues. The CDR3 sequence is CATSAGTGPYEQYF. The CDR3 DNA is TGTGCCACCAGTGCGGGGACAGGACCCTACGAGCAGTACTTC.

This clonotype showed up many times. This chain joins TRBV7-2 and TRBJ2-1; TRBD2 aligns across 11 bases. Germline-derived CDR1 and CDR2 are SGHTA and FQGNSA. V shed 3 bases, J shed 5 bases, and the junction held 9 bases outside the gene matches. The CDR3 loop spans 17 amino acids. CDR3 sequence reads: CASSLNSGRALHNEQFF. In DNA form, the CDR3 reads TGTGCCAGCAGCTTGAATAGCGGGAGGGCCCTGCACAATGAGCAGTTCTTC.

The V call is TRBV6-9, the J call TRBJ2-7; 10 bases are shared with TRBD2. This CDR3 has 15 amino acids. V shed 4 bases, J shed 6 bases, and the junction held 9 bases outside the gene matches. Germline CDR1 is MNHGY and CDR2 is SVAAGI. The CDR3 here is CASSSPAGLAIEQYF. CDR3 sequence (DNA): TGTGCCAGCAGTTCCCCGGCGGGACTAGCGATCGAGCAGTACTTC.

This clonotype has ten or more counts. This chain joins TRBV7-9 and TRBJ1-2, with TRBD1 matching 12 bases. The CDR3 contains 14 residues. After removal of 4 bases from V and 6 bases from J, the junction contained 3 bases not matched to a gene. Germline V gene sequence: CDR1 SEHNR, CDR2 FQNEAQ (reference sequence). The DNA for the CDR3 is TGTGCCAGCAGCTCGGGACAGGGGGCTGATGGCTACACCTTC. Translation: CASSSGQGADGYTF. Drawing the rest from reference TRBV7-9 and TRBJ1-2, the complete variable domain is DTGVSQNPRHKITKRGQNVTFRCDPISEHNRLYWYRQTLGQGPEFLTYFQNEAQLEKSRLLSDRFSAERPKGSFSTLEIQRTEQGDSAMYLCASSSGQGADGYTFGSGTRLTVV.

A note on this clonotype: Germline is not matched at one junction end, which may reflect a read error. V gene TRBV27 combines with J gene TRBJ2-5; 7 bases fit TRBD1. CDR1 is MNHEY, CDR2 SMNVEV, per germline (reference sequence). This CDR3 comprises 16 residues. The DNA of the CDR3 is TGTGCCAGCAGTTCTATAAACAGACAGGGACAAGAGACCCAGCACTTC. Protein sequence: CASSSINRQGQETQHF.

Points on this clonotype: The conserved final phenylalanine or tryptophan is absent from the CDR3, which likely points to a read error. The chain uses TRBV9 and TRBJ2-1; the D is unclear. V was cut by 4 bases and J by 0 bases, with 17 bases left in between. There are 17 residues in the CDR3. Germline CDR1 is SGDLS and CDR2 is YYNGEE. The CDR3 bases are TGTGCCAGCAGCTTCCGCCTTGACCTCAACTCCTACAATGAGCAGTTCTTA. Residues: CASSFRLDLNSYNEQFL.

This clonotype was detected ten times or more. The junction departs from the called germline gene at one end, perhaps through a read error. The genes are TRBV12-3 or TRBV12-4 and TRBJ2-3; unclear D gene. This CDR3 has 12 residues. In nucleotides, the CDR3 is TGTGCCAGCAGTCTTACCACAAATACGCAGTATTTT. It codes for CASSLTTNTQYF.

The V and J genes are TRBV24-1 and TRBJ2-3, with 12 bases lining up with TRBD2. V shed 5 bases and J 4 bases; nucleotides not matched to a gene: 9. The CDR3 has 17 amino acids. Germline CDR1 reads KGHDR; CDR2 reads SFDVKD. For the CDR3, the DNA is TGTGCCACCAGTGTCCCCGGGACTAGCGGGTCTGCAGATACGCAGTATTTT. Encoded protein: CATSVPGTSGSADTQYF.

Ten or more counts support this clonotype. The germline gene is not matched at one end of the junction; a read error may be the cause. The chain joins TRBV11-2 to TRBJ1-1; 7 nucleotides align to TRBD1. The CDR3 has 14 residues. Germline-derived CDR1 and CDR2 are SGHAT and FQNNGV. CDR3 sequence reads: CASSAQGMKTEAFF. CDR3 DNA: TGTGCCAGCAGCGCACAGGGGATGAAGACTGAAGCTTTCTTT.